Below, 23 T cell receptor beta chains from the same sample are listed, as sequenced in a study of human T cells and chemical hapten exposure. This sample's time point: patch test 2, 6 weeks after DPC sensitization. Treatment given: therapeutic diphenylcyclopropenone sensitization with weekly scalp DPC. TCRdb ran MiXCR on the RACE reads and lists one entry per CDR3 protein. This table has about 73,000 distinct CDR3 sequences, 6.5% to 10% appearing once. The source was whole blood, collected in connection with sensitization to the hapten diphenylcyclopropenone (DPC). The source of these receptors is a woman in her forties or fifties with alopecia areata. Some clones in this sample may be carry-over from other donors' samples.

This clonotype has a handful of counts. The chain joins TRBV18 to TRBJ2-5, with D possibly TRBD1 on 5 matching bases. V gave up 0 bases and J gave up 0 bases, with 8 bases separating them. There are 15 residues in the CDR3. In germline, CDR1 is KGHSH, CDR2 LQKENI. DNA for the CDR3: TGTGCCAGCTCACCACCTACAGGATACCAAGAGACCCAGTACTTC. It translates to CASSPPTGYQETQYF.

This clonotype appeared a few times. The V gene is TRBV20-1, the J gene TRBJ1-4; D possibly corresponds to TRBD1 (6 bases). CDR1 and CDR2 (germline): DFQATT, SNEGSKA (reference sequence). The CDR3 is 15 residues long. V lost 4 bases and J 8 bases, leaving 20 bases between the germline ends. The CDR3 loop is CSATRGTGRNEKLFF. The DNA for the CDR3 is TGCAGTGCTACCCGAGGAACAGGGAGGAACGAAAAACTGTTTTTT.

V usage is TRBV7-8 and J usage is TRBJ2-3, with D uncertain. Germline lookup yields CDR1 SGHVS and CDR2 FQNEAQ. This CDR3 is built from 12 residues. V lost 7 bases and J 5 bases, leaving 10 bases between the germline ends. In nucleotides, the CDR3 is TGTGCCAGCAACACAATAAAAGATACGCAGTATTTT. As protein: CASNTIKDTQYF.

V and J are TRBV5-4 and TRBJ2-3, with 8 positions matching TRBD1. Germline-derived CDR1 and CDR2 are SGHNT and YYREEE (reference sequence). CDR3 length: 15 residues. J was trimmed by 3 bases and V by 4 bases; bases with no gene match: 7. CDR3 coding DNA: TGTGCCAGCAGCAAACCGGGACAGGTAACAGATACGCAGTATTTT. It yields the protein CASSKPGQVTDTQYF.

The chain employs TRBV2 and TRBJ2-7; possible D gene TRBD2, 5 bases. Germline CDR1 is SNHLY and CDR2 is FYNNEI. CDR3 size: 15 residues. Trimming shortened V by 3 bases and J by 7 bases, and 19 bases separated the two germline ends. CDR3 protein: CASSETRAKGGEQYF. CDR3 nucleotide sequence: TGTGCCAGCAGTGAGACCCGGGCAAAAGGCGGGGAGCAGTACTTC.

In this sample, this clonotype turned up many times. Here the CDR3 DNA reads TGTGCCAGCTCACCACGACAGGGGGGGCCTTTGGACACTGAAGCTTTCTTT. Translation: CASSPRQGGPLDTEAFF. The chain recombines TRBV18 with TRBJ1-1, with 9 bases that match TRBD1. V dropped 1 base and J dropped 3; count of bases not matched to a gene: 9. The CDR3 has 17 amino acids. Germline lookup yields CDR1 KGHSH and CDR2 LQKENI.

The chain joins TRBV5-1 to TRBJ2-3, with D maybe TRBD2 (6 bases). Germline lookup yields CDR1 SGHRS and CDR2 YFSETQ. V shed 3 bases and J shed 0 bases, with 14 bases lying between them. CDR3 length equals 16 residues. The CDR3 sequence is CASSSFSGSSTDTQYF. The CDR3 region has the DNA TGCGCCAGCAGCTCCTTTAGCGGATCTAGCACAGATACGCAGTATTTT.

This clonotype was found a few times. This chain connects TRBV6-5 to TRBJ2-2; D call uncertain. V was trimmed by 0 bases and J by 6 bases, leaving 11 bases between them. The germline CDR1 and CDR2 sequences are MNHEY and SVGAGI. The CDR3 is made up of 15 amino acids. CDR3: CASSYSNAEPGELFF. As DNA, the CDR3 is TGTGCCAGCAGTTACTCGAACGCTGAACCCGGGGAGCTGTTTTTT.

In its sample, this clonotype was seen a few times. The rearrangement joins TRBV7-9 to TRBJ1-1; D is unclear. Germline CDR1 and CDR2: SEHNR and FQNEAQ (reference sequence). Trimming shortened V by 0 bases and J by 11 bases, and 10 bases separated the two germline ends. The CDR3 is 12 amino acids. CDR3 sequence: CASSLARREAFF. For the CDR3, the DNA is TGTGCCAGCAGCTTAGCGCGTCGGGAGGCTTTCTTT.

DNA of the CDR3: TGTGCCAGCAGCTTCCTGACAGGGGAGCAGTACTTC. It yields the protein CASSFLTGEQYF. The chain carries TRBV7-6 and TRBJ2-7; 7 nucleotides agree with TRBD1. With 3 bases clipped from V and 7 bases from J, the junction kept 3 bases outside the gene matches. Germline values: CDR1 SGHVS, CDR2 FNYEAQ. This CDR3 comprises 12 residues.

The V and J genes are TRBV6-5 and TRBJ2-2, with D tentatively TRBD2 (5 bases). Germline values: CDR1 MNHEY, CDR2 SVGAGI. The CDR3 is made up of 14 amino acids. The ends were cut back, 6 bases at V and 7 bases at J, with 15 bases in the middle. The CDR3 DNA reads as TGTGCCAGCAGGCGGCCAGGAGGTAGCGGGGAGCTGTTTTTT. Its protein is CASRRPGGSGELFF.

This clonotype was detected many times. This chain joins TRBV29-1 and TRBJ2-1, with D unclear. The CDR3 sequence is 11 residues long. Germline CDR1 SQVTM, CDR2 ANQGSEA. V was cut by 4 bases and J by 5 bases, with 6 bases left in between. The CDR3 region is CSVAGNNEQFF. CDR3 bases: TGCAGCGTTGCCGGAAACAATGAGCAGTTCTTC.

A few counts support this clonotype. The CDR3 loop is CASSFNRAMNTEAFF. For the CDR3, the DNA is TGTGCCAGCAGCTTCAACAGGGCTATGAACACTGAAGCTTTCTTT. The rearrangement uses TRBV11-2 and TRBJ1-1; D is possibly TRBD1 (6 bases). CDR1 is SGHAT and CDR2 is FQNNGV in the germline V gene. The CDR3 covers 15 residues. V was shortened by 3 bases and J by 0 bases, with 11 bases between the two germline ends.

V gene TRBV2 combines with J gene TRBJ1-1; D gene ambiguous. This CDR3 is 14 amino acids long. From germline, CDR1 is SNHLY and CDR2 FYNNEI. V lost 8 bases and J lost 0, with 13 bases in between. CDR3 nucleotide sequence: TGTGCCAGCCCCGGGCAGAGTATGAACACTGAAGCTTTCTTT. This sequence encodes CASPGQSMNTEAFF.

The CDR3 DNA reads as TGTGCCAGTAATTTGGGTAATATAGGTAATGAGCAGTTCTTC. Protein product: CASNLGNIGNEQFF. This sequence joins TRBV19 and TRBJ2-1; D remains ambiguous. V was pared by 7 bases and J by 7 bases, with 17 bases between. This CDR3 has 14 residues. CDR1 and CDR2 (germline): LNHDA, SQIVND (reference sequence).

This clonotype has a count of ten or more. The chain's CDR3 is CASSTETNTEAFF. CDR3 bases: TGTGCCAGCAGCACAGAAACGAACACTGAAGCTTTCTTT. This sequence joins TRBV7-9 and TRBJ1-1, with D uncertain. The CDR3 has 13 residues. Trimming took off 5 bases at V and 1 base at J, with 8 bases between the two ends. Germline-derived CDR1 and CDR2 are SEHNR and FQNEAQ (reference sequence). Together with reference TRBV7-9 and TRBJ1-1, the CDR3 gives the full variable domain: DTGVSQNPRHKITKRGQNVTFRCDPISEHNRLYWYRQTLGQGPEFLTYFQNEAQLEKSRLLSDRFSAERPKGSFSTLEIQRTEQGDSAMYLCASSTETNTEAFFGQGTRLTVV.

In this sample, this clonotype turned up a few times. The chain has TRBV28 and TRBJ2-5; 8 positions agree with TRBD1. Germline CDR1 is MDHEN and CDR2 is SYDVKM. The CDR3 spans 15 residues. Germline trimming cut 6 bases from V and 1 base from J; bases unmatched to any gene: 7. The CDR3 nucleotides read TGTGCCAGCAGCCTCCCCACAGGGGGCCAAGAGACCCAGTACTTC. Translating it yields CASSLPTGGQETQYF.

In its sample, this clonotype was seen a few times. DNA for the CDR3: TGCAGTGCCCCTTTGTTAGGGCTAGCGGGGTATGAGCAGTTCTTC. Its translation is CSAPLLGLAGYEQFF. The V gene is TRBV20-1, the J gene TRBJ2-1; the match to TRBD2 covers 9 bases. The CDR3 is 15 residues long. V was pared by 6 bases and J by 8 bases, with 14 bases of the junction left unmatched. The germline CDR1 and CDR2 sequences are DFQATT and SNEGSKA (reference sequence).

This clonotype was recorded many times. The rearrangement uses TRBV5-1 and TRBJ2-3, with D tentatively TRBD1 (6 bases). In germline, CDR1 is SGHRS, CDR2 YFSETQ. CDR3 length: 14 amino acids. The V and J ends lost 4 bases and 2 bases respectively, with 11 bases between them. The CDR3: CASSQGQSTDTQYF. The CDR3 nucleotides are TGCGCCAGCAGCCAAGGACAGTCCACAGATACGCAGTATTTT. The complete variable domain, with remaining parts taken from reference TRBV5-1 and TRBJ2-3, reads KAGVTQTPRYLIKTRGQQVTLSCSPISGHRSVSWYQQTPGQGLQFLFEYFSETQRNKGNFPGRFSGRQFSNSRSEMNVSTLELGDSALYLCASSQGQSTDTQYFGPGTRLTVL.

The J gene is TRBJ2-3, the V gene TRBV6-1, with TRBD2 matching 11 bases. This CDR3 has 16 residues. V lost 5 bases and J lost 1; bases outside the gene matches: 5. Germline CDR1 is MNHNS and CDR2 is SASEGT. The CDR3 loop is CASSPRTSGRTDTQYF. The CDR3 DNA reads as TGTGCCAGCAGTCCTCGGACTAGCGGGCGCACAGATACGCAGTATTTT.

The chain recombines TRBV7-8 with TRBJ2-3; tentative D call: TRBD1 (6 bases). Germline V gene data show CDR1 as SGHVS and CDR2 as FQNEAQ. The ends were cut back, 4 bases at V and 3 bases at J, with 17 bases in the middle. The CDR3 has 16 amino acids. In nucleotides, the CDR3 is TGTGCCAGCAGCTGGGGACACCCTGGTAAAACAGATACGCAGTATTTT. Amino acid sequence: CASSWGHPGKTDTQYF.

In this sample, this clonotype turned up many times. The J gene is TRBJ1-6, the V gene TRBV6-5; D unclear. CDR1 and CDR2 from the germline V gene are MNHEY and SVGAGI. V lost 2 bases to trimming and J lost 7 bases, with 9 bases between them. The CDR3 has 14 residues. The CDR3 sequence: CASSYVQTNSPLHF. The CDR3 bases are TGTGCCAGCAGTTACGTCCAGACCAATTCACCCCTCCACTTT.

This clonotype was picked up a small number of times. The chain is built from TRBV25-1 and TRBJ1-5; 7 bases align to TRBD1. V gave up 8 bases and J gave up 2 bases; unmatched junction bases: 3. The germline CDR1 and CDR2 sequences are MGHDK and SYGVNS. The CDR3 spans 13 residues. CDR3 protein: CASAGTGNQPQHF. The CDR3, as DNA: TGTGCCAGCGCGGGGACAGGCAATCAGCCCCAGCATTTT. Complete variable domain (other parts from reference TRBV25-1 and TRBJ1-5): EADIYQTPRYLVIGTGKKITLECSQTMGHDKMYWYQQDPGMELHLIHYSYGVNSTEKGDLSSESTVSRIRTEHFPLTLESARPSHTSQYLCASAGTGNQPQHFGDGTRLSIL.